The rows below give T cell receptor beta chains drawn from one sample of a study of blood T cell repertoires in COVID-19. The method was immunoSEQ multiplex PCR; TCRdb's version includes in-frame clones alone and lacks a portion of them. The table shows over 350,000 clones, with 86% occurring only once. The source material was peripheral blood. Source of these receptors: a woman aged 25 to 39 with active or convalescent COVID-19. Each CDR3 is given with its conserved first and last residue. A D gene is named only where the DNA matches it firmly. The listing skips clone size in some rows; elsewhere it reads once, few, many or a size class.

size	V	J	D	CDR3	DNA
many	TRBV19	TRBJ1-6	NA	CASSTHRSSYNSPLHF	TGTGCCAGTAGTACCCACAGGAGCTCCTATAATTCACCCCTCCACTTT
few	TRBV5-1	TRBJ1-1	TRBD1	CASRGSGGLEREAFF	TGCGCCAGCCGCGGGTCAGGGGGCCTGGAGCGGGAAGCTTTCTTT
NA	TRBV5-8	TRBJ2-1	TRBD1	CASSAGTGTYNEQFF	TGTGCCAGCAGCGCCGGGACAGGGACCTACAATGAGCAGTTCTTC
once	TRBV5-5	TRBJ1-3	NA	CASSLSPPGSGNTIYF	TGTGCCAGCAGCTTGTCGCCCCCAGGCTCTGGAAACACCATATATTTT
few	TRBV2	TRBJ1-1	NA	CASPRYGGNTEAFF	TGTGCCAGCCCTCGTTACGGAGGGAACACTGAAGCTTTCTTT
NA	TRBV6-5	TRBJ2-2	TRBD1	CASSYGTGGRTGELFF	TGTGCCAGCAGTTACGGGACAGGGGGTCGAACCGGGGAGCTGTTTTTT
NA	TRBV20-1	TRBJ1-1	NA	CSTIDTEAFF	TGCAGCACTATTGACACTGAAGCTTTCTTT
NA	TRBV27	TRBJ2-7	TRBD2	CASSLAGAGYEQYF	TGTGCCAGCAGTTTAGCGGGAGCGGGCTACGAGCAGTACTTC
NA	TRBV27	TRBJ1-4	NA	CASRGLRGPRNEKLFF	TGTGCCAGCAGGGGGTTAAGGGGTCCGCGGAATGAAAAACTGTTTTTT
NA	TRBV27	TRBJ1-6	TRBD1	CASSLSGGPGQRGSPLHF	TGTGCCAGCAGTTTATCCGGGGGCCCGGGACAGCGTGGTTCACCCCTCCACTTT
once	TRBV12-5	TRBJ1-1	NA	CASGSPGLEAFF	TGTGCTAGTGGTTCCCCGGGACTGGAAGCTTTCTTT
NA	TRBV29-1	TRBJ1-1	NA	CSVGVPGRSNTEAFF	TGCAGCGTTGGAGTGCCAGGGCGATCTAACACTGAAGCTTTCTTT
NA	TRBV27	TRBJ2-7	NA	CASSLSGRHEQYF	TGTGCCAGCAGTTTATCAGGGAGGCACGAGCAGTACTTC
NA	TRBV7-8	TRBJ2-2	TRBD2	CASSIRKRGPTGELFF	TGTGCCAGCAGCATAAGGAAGCGGGGGCCAACCGGGGAGCTGTTTTTT
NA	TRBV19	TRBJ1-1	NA	CASSIGGGTEAFF	TGTGCCAGTAGTATTGGCGGGGGGACTGAAGCTTTCTTT
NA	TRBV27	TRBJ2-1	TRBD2	CASRFIAGGLRYNEQFF	TGTGCCAGCAGATTTATAGCGGGGGGGCTAAGATACAATGAGCAGTTCTTC
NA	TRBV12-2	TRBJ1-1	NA	CASRLVGSGLGGTEAFF	TGTGCAAGTCGCTTAGTTGGATCAGGGTTAGGTGGCACTGAAGCTTTCTTT
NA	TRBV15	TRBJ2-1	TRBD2	CATSEAVGGAAEQFF	TGTGCCACCAGCGAAGCTGTCGGGGGGGCCGCTGAGCAGTTCTTC
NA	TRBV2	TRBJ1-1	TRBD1	CASREQGQVNTEAFF	TGTGCCAGCAGAGAACAGGGGCAGGTGAACACTGAAGCTTTCTTT
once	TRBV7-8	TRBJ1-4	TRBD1	CASSSRDRGYNEKLFF	TGTGCCAGCAGCTCACGGGACAGGGGTTATAATGAAAAACTGTTTTTT
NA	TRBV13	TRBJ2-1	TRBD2	CASSLSGSDEQFF	TGTGCCAGCAGCTTAAGCGGGAGTGATGAGCAGTTCTTC
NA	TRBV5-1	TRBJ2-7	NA	CASSLQSLGPYEQYF	TGCGCCAGCAGCTTGCAGTCCCTGGGGCCGTACGAGCAGTACTTC